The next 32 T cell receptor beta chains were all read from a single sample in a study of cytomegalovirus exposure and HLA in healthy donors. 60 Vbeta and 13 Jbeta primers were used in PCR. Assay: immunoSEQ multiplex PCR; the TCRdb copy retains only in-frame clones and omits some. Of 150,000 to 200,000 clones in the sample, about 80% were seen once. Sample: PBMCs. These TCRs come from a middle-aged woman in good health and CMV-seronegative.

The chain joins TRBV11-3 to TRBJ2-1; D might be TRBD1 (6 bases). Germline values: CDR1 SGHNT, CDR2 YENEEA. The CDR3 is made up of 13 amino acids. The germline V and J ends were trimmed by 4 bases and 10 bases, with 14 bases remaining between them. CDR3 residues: CASSSPRGYEQFF. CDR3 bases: TGTGCCAGCAGCTCACCCAGGGGTTACGAGCAGTTCTTC.

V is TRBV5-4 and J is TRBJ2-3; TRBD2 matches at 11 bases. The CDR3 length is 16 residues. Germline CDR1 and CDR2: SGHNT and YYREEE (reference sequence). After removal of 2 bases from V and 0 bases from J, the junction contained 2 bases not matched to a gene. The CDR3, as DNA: TGTGCCAGCAGCTTCCCTAGCGGGGGGAGCACAGATACGCAGTATTTT. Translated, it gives CASSFPSGGSTDTQYF.

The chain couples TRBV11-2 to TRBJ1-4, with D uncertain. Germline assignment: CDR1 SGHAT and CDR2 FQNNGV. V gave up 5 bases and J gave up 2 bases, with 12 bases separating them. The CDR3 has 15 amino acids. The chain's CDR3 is CASSARTVTNEKLFF. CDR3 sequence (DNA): TGTGCCAGCAGCGCCAGGACTGTGACTAATGAAAAACTGTTTTTT.

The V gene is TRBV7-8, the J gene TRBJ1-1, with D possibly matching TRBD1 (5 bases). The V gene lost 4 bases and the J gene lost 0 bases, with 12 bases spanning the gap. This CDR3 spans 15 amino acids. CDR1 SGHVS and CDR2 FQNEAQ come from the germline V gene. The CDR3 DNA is TGTGCCAGCAGCTCCGCGGGGACGCTGAACACTGAAGCTTTCTTT. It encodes CASSSAGTLNTEAFF.

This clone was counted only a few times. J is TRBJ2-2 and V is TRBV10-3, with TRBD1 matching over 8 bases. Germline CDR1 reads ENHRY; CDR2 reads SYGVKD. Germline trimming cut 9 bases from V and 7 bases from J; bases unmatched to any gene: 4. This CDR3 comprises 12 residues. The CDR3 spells CAIGGQDGELFF. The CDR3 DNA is TGTGCCATAGGGGGACAGGACGGGGAGCTGTTTTTT.

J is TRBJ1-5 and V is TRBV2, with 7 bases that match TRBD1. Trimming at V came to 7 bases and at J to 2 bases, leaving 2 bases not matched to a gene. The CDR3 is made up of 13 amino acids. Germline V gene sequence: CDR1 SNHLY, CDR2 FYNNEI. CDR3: CASKGQRNQPQHF. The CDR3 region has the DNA TGTGCCAGCAAGGGACAGCGCAATCAGCCCCAGCATTTT.

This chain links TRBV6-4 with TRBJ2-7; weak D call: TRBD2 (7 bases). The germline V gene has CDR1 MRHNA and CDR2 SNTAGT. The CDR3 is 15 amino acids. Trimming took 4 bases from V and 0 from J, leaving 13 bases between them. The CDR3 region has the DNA TGTGCCAGCAGTGGGGAGGGGGAGGACTCCTACGAGCAGTACGTC. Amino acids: CASSGEGEDSYEQYV.

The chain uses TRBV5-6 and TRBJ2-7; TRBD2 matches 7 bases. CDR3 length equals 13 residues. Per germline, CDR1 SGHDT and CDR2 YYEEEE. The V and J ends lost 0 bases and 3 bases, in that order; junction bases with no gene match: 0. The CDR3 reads CASSLASGYEQYV. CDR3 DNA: TGTGCCAGCAGCTTGGCTAGCGGCTACGAGCAGTACGTC.

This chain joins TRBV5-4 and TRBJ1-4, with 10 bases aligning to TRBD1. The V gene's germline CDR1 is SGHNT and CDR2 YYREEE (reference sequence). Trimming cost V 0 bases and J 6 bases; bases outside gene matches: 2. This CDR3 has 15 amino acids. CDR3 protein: CASSLGQGADEKLFF. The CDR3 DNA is TGTGCCAGCAGCTTGGGACAGGGGGCTGATGAAAAACTGTTTTTT.

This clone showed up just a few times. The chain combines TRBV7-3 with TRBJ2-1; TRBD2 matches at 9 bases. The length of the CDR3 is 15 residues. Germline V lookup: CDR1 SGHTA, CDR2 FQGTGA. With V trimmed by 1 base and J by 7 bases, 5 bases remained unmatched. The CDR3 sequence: CASSLMAGGLNEQFF. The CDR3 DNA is TGTGCCAGCAGCTTAATGGCGGGAGGGCTAAATGAGCAGTTCTTC.

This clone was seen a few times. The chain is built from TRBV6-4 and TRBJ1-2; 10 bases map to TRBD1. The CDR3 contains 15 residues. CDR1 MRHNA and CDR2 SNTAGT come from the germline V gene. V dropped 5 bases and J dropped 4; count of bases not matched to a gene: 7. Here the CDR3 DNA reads TGTGCCAGCAGTACGACAGGGGGCGATGGCTATGGCTACACCTTC. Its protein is CASSTTGGDGYGYTF.

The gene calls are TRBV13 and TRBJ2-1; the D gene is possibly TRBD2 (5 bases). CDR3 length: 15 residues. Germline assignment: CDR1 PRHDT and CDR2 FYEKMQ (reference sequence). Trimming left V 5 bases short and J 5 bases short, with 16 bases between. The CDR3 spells CASSPEPAGNNEQFF. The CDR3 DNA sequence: TGTGCCAGCAGCCCTGAGCCCGCCGGGAACAATGAGCAGTTCTTC.

The DNA for the CDR3 is TGTGCCAGCAGCTTAGGAGGGACAGCTCTTTATAGCAATCAGCCCCAGCATTTT. Translation: CASSLGGTALYSNQPQHF. V gene TRBV7-2 combines with J gene TRBJ1-5, with 7 bases aligning to TRBD1. Trimming at V came to 1 base and at J to 0 bases, leaving 9 bases not matched to a gene. Per the germline V gene, CDR1 is SGHTA and CDR2 is FQGNSA. This CDR3 is 18 amino acids long.

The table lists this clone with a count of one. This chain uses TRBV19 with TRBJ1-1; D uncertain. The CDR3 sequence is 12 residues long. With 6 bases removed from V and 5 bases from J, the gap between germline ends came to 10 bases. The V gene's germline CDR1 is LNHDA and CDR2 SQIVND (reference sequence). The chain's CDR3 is CASSPGGTEAFF. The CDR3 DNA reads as TGTGCCAGTAGCCCCGGAGGGACTGAAGCTTTCTTT.

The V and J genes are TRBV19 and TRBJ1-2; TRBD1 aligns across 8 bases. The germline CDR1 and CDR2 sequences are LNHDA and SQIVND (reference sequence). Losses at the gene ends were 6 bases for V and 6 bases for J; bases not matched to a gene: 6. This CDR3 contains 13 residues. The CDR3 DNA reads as TGTGCCAGTAGAGATACAGGGGGTGATGGCTACACCTTC. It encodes CASRDTGGDGYTF.

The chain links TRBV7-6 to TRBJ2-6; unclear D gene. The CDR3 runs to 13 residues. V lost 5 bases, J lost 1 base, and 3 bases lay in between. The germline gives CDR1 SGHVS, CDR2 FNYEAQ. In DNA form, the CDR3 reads TGTGCCAGCAGCCAATCTGGGGCCAACGTCCTGACTTTC. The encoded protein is CASSQSGANVLTF.

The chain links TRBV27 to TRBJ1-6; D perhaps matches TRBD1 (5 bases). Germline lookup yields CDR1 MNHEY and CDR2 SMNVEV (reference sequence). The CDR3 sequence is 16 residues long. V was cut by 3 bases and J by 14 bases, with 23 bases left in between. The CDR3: CASSFRPRTPTESLHF. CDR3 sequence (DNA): TGTGCCAGCAGTTTTCGCCCACGGACCCCGACAGAATCCCTCCACTTT.

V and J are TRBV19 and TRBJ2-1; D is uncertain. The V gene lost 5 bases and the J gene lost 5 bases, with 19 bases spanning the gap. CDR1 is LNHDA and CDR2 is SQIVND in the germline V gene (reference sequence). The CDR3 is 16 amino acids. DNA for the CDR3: TGTGCCAGTAGTGCTGGTTCCCACTCCGGTCACAATGAGCAGTTCTTC. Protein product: CASSAGSHSGHNEQFF.

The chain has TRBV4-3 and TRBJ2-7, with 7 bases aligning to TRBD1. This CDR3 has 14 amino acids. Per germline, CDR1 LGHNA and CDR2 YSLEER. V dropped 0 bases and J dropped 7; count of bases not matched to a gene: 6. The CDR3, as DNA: TGCGCCAGCAGCCAAGATTTGGCAGGGGGAGAGCAGTACTTC. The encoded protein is CASSQDLAGGEQYF.

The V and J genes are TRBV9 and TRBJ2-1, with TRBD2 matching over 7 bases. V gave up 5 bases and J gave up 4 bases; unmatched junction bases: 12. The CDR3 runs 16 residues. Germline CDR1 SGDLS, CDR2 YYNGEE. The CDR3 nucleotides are TGTGCCAGCAGAGGCAGCGGGGCTAGCGGATACAATGAGCAGTTCTTC. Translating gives CASRGSGASGYNEQFF.

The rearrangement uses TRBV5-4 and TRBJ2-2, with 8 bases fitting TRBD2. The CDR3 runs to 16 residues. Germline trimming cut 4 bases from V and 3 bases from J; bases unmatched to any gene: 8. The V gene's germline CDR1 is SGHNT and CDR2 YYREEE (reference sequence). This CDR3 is CASSPGGGAYTGELFF. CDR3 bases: TGTGCCAGCAGCCCCGGGGGGGGAGCGTACACCGGGGAGCTGTTTTTT.

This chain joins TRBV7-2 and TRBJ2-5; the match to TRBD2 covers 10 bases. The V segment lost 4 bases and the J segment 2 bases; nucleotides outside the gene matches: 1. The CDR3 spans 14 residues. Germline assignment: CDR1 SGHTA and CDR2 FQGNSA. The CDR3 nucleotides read TGTGCCAGCAGCTCGGGACTAGCGCAAGAGACCCAGTACTTC. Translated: CASSSGLAQETQYF. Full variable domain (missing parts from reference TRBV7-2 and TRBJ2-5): GAGVSQSPSNKVTEKGKDVELRCDPISGHTALYWYRQSLGQGLEFLIYFQGNSAPDKSGLPSDRFSAERTGGSVSTLTIQRTQQEDSAVYLCASSSGLAQETQYFGPGTRLLVL.

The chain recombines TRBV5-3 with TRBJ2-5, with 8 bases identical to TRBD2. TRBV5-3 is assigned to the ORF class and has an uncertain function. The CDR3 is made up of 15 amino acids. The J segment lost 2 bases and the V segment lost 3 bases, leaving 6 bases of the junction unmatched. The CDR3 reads CARSYSAGGQETQYF. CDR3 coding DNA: TGTGCCAGAAGCTATAGTGCGGGAGGACAAGAGACCCAGTACTTC.

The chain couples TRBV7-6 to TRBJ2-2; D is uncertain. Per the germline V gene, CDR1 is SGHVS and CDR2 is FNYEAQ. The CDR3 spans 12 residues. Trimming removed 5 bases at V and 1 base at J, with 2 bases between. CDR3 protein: CASSRNTGELFF. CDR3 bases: TGTGCCAGCAGCCGGAACACCGGGGAGCTGTTTTTT.

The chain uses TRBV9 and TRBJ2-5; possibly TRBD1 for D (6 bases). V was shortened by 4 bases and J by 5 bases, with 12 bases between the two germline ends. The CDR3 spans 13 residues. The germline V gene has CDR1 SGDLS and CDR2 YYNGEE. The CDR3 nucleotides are TGTGCCAGCAGCCAATTGAGGGGGGAGACCCAGTACTTC. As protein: CASSQLRGETQYF.

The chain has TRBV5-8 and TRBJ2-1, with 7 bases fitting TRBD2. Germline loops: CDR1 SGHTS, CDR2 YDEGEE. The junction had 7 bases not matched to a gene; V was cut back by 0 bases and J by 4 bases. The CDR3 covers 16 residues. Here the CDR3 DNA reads TGTGCCAGCAGCTTGGATCGGGGAGGGTTATACAATGAGCAGTTCTTC. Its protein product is CASSLDRGGLYNEQFF.

Written as DNA, the CDR3 is TGTGCCAGCAGCTTGTCCGCGTCAGGGGTCATCAATCAGCCCCAGCATTTT. This gives the protein CASSLSASGVINQPQHF. The V and J genes are TRBV5-6 and TRBJ1-5; perhaps TRBD1 as D (6 bases). The V gene's germline CDR1 is SGHDT and CDR2 YYEEEE. The CDR3 runs to 17 residues. Trimming shortened V by 1 base and J by 3 bases, and 17 bases separated the two germline ends.

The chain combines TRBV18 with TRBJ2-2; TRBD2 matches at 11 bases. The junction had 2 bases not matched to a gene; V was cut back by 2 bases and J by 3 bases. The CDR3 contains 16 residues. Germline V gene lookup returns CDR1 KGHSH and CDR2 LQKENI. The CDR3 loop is CASSPRLAGHTGELFF. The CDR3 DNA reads TGTGCCAGCTCACCAAGACTAGCGGGACACACCGGGGAGCTGTTTTTT.

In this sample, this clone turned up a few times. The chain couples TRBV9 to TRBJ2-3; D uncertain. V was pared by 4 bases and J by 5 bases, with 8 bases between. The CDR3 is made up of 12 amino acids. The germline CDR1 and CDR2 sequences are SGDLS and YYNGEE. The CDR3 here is CASSPTGDTQYF. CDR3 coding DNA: TGTGCCAGCAGCCCCACGGGAGATACGCAGTATTTT.

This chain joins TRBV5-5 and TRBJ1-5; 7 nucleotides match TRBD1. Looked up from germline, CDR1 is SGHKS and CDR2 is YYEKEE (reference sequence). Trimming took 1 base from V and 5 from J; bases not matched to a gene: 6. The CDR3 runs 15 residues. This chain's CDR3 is CASSLSIDRDQPQHF. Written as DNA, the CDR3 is TGTGCCAGCAGCTTGAGTATCGACAGGGATCAGCCCCAGCATTTT.

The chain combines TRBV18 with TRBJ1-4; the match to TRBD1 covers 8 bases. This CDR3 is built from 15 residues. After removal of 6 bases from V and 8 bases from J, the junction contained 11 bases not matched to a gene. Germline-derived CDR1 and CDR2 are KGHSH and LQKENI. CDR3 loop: CASSPDRELSEKLFF. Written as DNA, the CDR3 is TGTGCCAGCTCGCCGGACAGGGAGTTATCGGAAAAACTGTTTTTT.

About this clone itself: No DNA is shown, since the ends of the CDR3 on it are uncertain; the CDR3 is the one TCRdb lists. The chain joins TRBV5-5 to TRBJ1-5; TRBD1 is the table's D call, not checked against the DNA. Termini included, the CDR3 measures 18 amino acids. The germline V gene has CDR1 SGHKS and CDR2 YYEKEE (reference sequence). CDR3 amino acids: CASSALSGPGQGSGSQHF.